These T cell receptor beta chains were read from a single sample in a study of beta chain features in type 1 diabetes. Some clones are missing from TCRdb's copy, which holds only in-frame ones; the method was immunoSEQ multiplex PCR. Of 200,000 to 300,000 clones listed, about 11% are singletons. The sample comprised naive CD4+ T cells from blood. Receptors were obtained from a man younger than 45 with type 1 diabetes. The CDR3 runs from the conserved cysteine through the conserved F or W. Fields, in order: clone size, V gene, J gene, D gene, CDR3 protein, CDR3 DNA. D genes are given only for firm matches. Size tells how often a clone was seen (once, few, many) or the class of an expanded clone, and some rows leave it out.

>NA|TRBV27|TRBJ2-2|NA
CGPGENTGELFF
TGTGGACCCGGGGAGAACACCGGGGAGCTGTTTTTT
>NA|TRBV7-2|TRBJ2-3|NA
CASTLDFSDTQYF
TGTGCCAGCACCTTGGACTTCTCAGATACGCAGTATTTT
>few|TRBV10-3|TRBJ2-7|TRBD2
CAVLTSDGHEQYF
TGTGCCGTACTGACTAGCGATGGCCACGAGCAGTACTTC
>few|TRBV7-8|TRBJ2-5|TRBD2
CASSQGLAGQETQYF
TGTGCCAGCAGCCAGGGACTAGCGGGGCAGGAGACCCAGTACTTC
>NA|TRBV6-5|TRBJ2-6|NA
CASRGGSGANVLTF
TGTGCCAGCAGAGGAGGCTCTGGGGCCAACGTCCTGACTTTC
>NA|TRBV18|TRBJ1-1|NA
CASSPAVKLNTEAFF
TGTGCCAGCTCACCAGCAGTGAAATTGAACACTGAAGCTTTCTTT
>NA|TRBV6-5|TRBJ1-2|NA
CASSALGPYGYTF
TGTGCCAGCAGTGCCCTCGGTCCCTATGGCTACACCTTC
>few|TRBV7-2|TRBJ2-7|NA
CASSFDSLGEQYF
TGTGCCAGCAGCTTTGACAGCCTTGGGGAGCAGTACTTC
>NA|TRBV6-5|TRBJ2-6|TRBD1
CASRDRAGANVLTF
TGTGCCAGCAGAGACAGGGCTGGGGCCAACGTCCTGACTTTC
>NA|TRBV27|TRBJ2-7|TRBD1
CASSRIGQGSSYEQYF
TGTGCCAGCTCTAGGATAGGACAGGGGAGTTCCTACGAGCAGTACTTC
>NA|TRBV6-6|TRBJ2-1|TRBD2
CASSSGTSGQQFF
TGTGCCAGCAGTTCCGGGACTAGCGGCCAGCAGTTCTTC
>NA|TRBV10-3|TRBJ1-4|TRBD1
CAIAGTGNEKLFF
TGTGCCATCGCGGGGACAGGGAATGAAAAACTGTTTTTT
>NA|TRBV5-1|TRBJ2-3|TRBD2
CASSLYQRGDPDTQYF
TGCGCCAGCAGCTTGTATCAGCGGGGGGACCCAGATACGCAGTATTTT
>few|TRBV6-5|TRBJ2-1|NA
CASNPRESSYNEQFF
TGTGCCAGCAACCCCCGGGAAAGCTCCTACAATGAGCAGTTCTTC
>NA|TRBV5-6|TRBJ2-1|NA
CASSFGGGLYNEQFF
TGTGCCAGCAGCTTCGGCGGGGGCCTCTACAATGAGCAGTTCTTC
>few|TRBV18|TRBJ1-5|TRBD1
CASSPQGAHQPQHF
TGTGCCAGCTCACCACAGGGGGCGCATCAGCCCCAGCATTTT
>few|TRBV7-2|TRBJ1-5|NA
CASSLARTRGNQPQHF
TGTGCCAGCAGCTTAGCCCGGACGAGGGGCAATCAGCCCCAGCATTTT
>NA|TRBV10-1|TRBJ2-5|TRBD2
CASSSRPLAARETQYF
TGCGCCAGCAGTTCCCGACCTCTAGCGGCGAGGGAGACCCAGTACTTC
>NA|TRBV9|TRBJ2-5|NA
CASSVEERGTQYF
TGTGCCAGCAGCGTAGAGGAACGCGGGACCCAGTACTTC
>NA|TRBV7-6|TRBJ2-2|NA
CASSPQEGRELFF
TGTGCCAGCAGCCCCCAGGAGGGAAGGGAGCTGTTTTTT
>few|TRBV5-4|TRBJ1-1|TRBD1
CASSGRTGNTEAFF
TGTGCCAGCAGCGGACGGACAGGGAACACTGAAGCTTTCTTT
>NA|TRBV5-1|TRBJ2-2|NA
CASSLNDFVRTNTGELFF
TGCGCCAGCAGCTTAAACGACTTCGTACGTACGAACACCGGGGAGCTGTTTTTT
>NA|TRBV7-9|TRBJ1-2|TRBD1
CASSPGQTLYGYTF
TGTGCCAGCAGCCCGGGACAGACTCTCTATGGCTACACCTTC
>few|TRBV30|TRBJ2-5|NA
CAWSVGGGVETQYF
TGTGCCTGGAGTGTAGGAGGGGGGGTTGAGACCCAGTACTTC
>NA|TRBV2|TRBJ1-5|NA
CASSLEGNNQPQHF
TGTGCCAGCAGTCTGGAGGGGAACAATCAGCCCCAGCATTTT
>few|TRBV10-2|TRBJ1-1|NA
CASSVDSWWNTEAFF
TGCGCCAGCAGTGTGGACAGTTGGTGGAACACTGAAGCTTTCTTT
>NA|TRBV7-8|TRBJ1-4|NA
CASSSPGAGNEKLFF
TGTGCCAGCAGCTCCCCCGGAGCCGGGAATGAAAAACTGTTTTTT
>few|TRBV5-1|TRBJ2-1|TRBD1
CASSLVGTGYNEQFF
TGCGCCAGCAGCTTGGTCGGGACAGGTTACAATGAGCAGTTCTTC
>few|TRBV28|TRBJ1-4|NA
CASSNTINEKLFF
TGTGCCAGCAGCAACACGATTAATGAAAAACTGTTTTTT
>few|TRBV2|TRBJ2-4|NA
CASSPTDSGIQYF
TGTGCCAGCAGCCCGACGGATTCGGGCATTCAGTACTTC
>NA|TRBV7-9|TRBJ1-1|TRBD1
CASSLVQGALNTEAFF
TGTGCCAGCAGCTTAGTACAGGGGGCTCTGAACACTGAAGCTTTCTTT
>few|TRBV7-3|TRBJ2-3|TRBD1
CASSSLPGTGVPDTQYF
TGTGCCAGCAGCTCACTACCCGGGACAGGGGTGCCAGATACGCAGTATTTT
>few|TRBV10-3|TRBJ2-1|TRBD2
CAISGLAGDNEQFF
TGTGCCATCAGTGGACTAGCGGGGGACAATGAGCAGTTCTTC
>few|TRBV27|TRBJ1-2|NA
CASSIQGRYGYTF
TGTGCCAGCAGTATCCAGGGGCGTTATGGCTACACCTTC
>few|TRBV18|TRBJ1-1|NA
CAGRGGLNTEAFF
TGTGCCGGCCGCGGCGGGTTGAACACTGAAGCTTTCTTT
>few|TRBV9|TRBJ2-1|NA
CASSQAPYNEQFF
TGTGCCAGCAGTCAGGCCCCCTACAATGAGCAGTTCTTC
>NA|TRBV7-2|TRBJ2-5|TRBD2
CASSLVWSVAGGSWAQYF
TGTGCCAGCAGCTTAGTGTGGTCGGTAGCGGGGGGGTCTTGGGCCCAGTACTTC
>NA|TRBV9|TRBJ1-4|NA
CASTKASGEPNEKLFF
TGTGCCAGCACTAAAGCCTCGGGGGAGCCTAATGAAAAACTGTTTTTT
>few|TRBV5-1|TRBJ2-5|NA
CASSREKETQYF
TGCGCCAGCAGCCGAGAGAAAGAGACCCAGTACTTC
>NA|TRBV19|TRBJ2-1|NA
CASSLRGYEQFF
TGTGCCAGTAGTCTGCGCGGCTATGAGCAGTTCTTC
>few|TRBV5-1|TRBJ1-2|TRBD1
CASSLGPDRAKGYTF
TGCGCCAGCAGCTTGGGCCCGGACAGGGCTAAGGGCTACACCTTC